This TCR beta chain was captured by sequencing in a study of Graves' ophthalmopathy and Graves' hyperthyroidism. There are 19 residues in the CDR3. Unmatched junction bases numbered 17, after V lost 4 bases and J lost 0 bases. Germline V gene lookup returns CDR1 SGHRS and CDR2 YFSETQ. This clonotype was picked up many times. Its target is unknown. Study-level results: A 13-signature model separated ophthalmopathy from stable hyperthyroidism, reaching about 90% sensitivity and about 81% specificity cross-validated. Blood also contained most of the expanded thyroid clonotypes above 0.001 frequency.

As the template, RNA transcripts were used to amplify TCR beta CDR3 regions. First-round RT-PCR relied on HTBI primers, and a second-round multiplex PCR came next. TCRdb fed the multiplex PCR reads into MiXCR, producing one record per CDR3 protein. The sample has around 340,000 distinct CDR3 sequences; 17% are singletons. The sequence was collected from an adult man with Graves' ophthalmopathy. The rearrangement uses TRBV5-1 and TRBJ1-1, with 8 bases identical to TRBD1. Specimen: peripheral blood. CDR3 residues: CASSSTGQGANIMNTEAFF. CDR3 bases: TGCGCCAGCAGCAGCACCGGCCAGGGGGCGAATATCATGAACACTGAAGCTTTCTTT.